This TCR beta chain is from a study of tumor-infiltrating lymphocytes in primary liver carcinoma. About the research overall: Those enrolled were patients of both sexes, who were aged 30 to 69 years. Among the tumors, stages were T1-T3 N0M0 and sizes roughly 4.2 to 10 cm.

Starting material of about 450 ng total RNA yielded TCR beta cDNA via a constant-region primer. Generation of the TCR beta libraries relied on three nested multiplex PCR rounds using slightly modified ARM-PCR. TRBV1-TRBV30 forward and Cbeta reverse primers drove the first two approximately 10-cycle rounds. TCRdb processed the multiplex PCR reads anew with MiXCR; each CDR3 protein has one entry. The sample yields 100,000 or so distinct CDR3 sequences, around two thirds seen once. V gave up 3 bases and J gave up 8 bases, with 23 bases separating them. Germline V gene lookup returns CDR1 SGHAT and CDR2 FQNNGV. This CDR3 has 17 amino acids. Without any cell sorting, about 19-31 mg of bulk tissue yielded co-extracted RNA and DNA. Over 85% of the cells in every tumor sample were viable tumor cells.

The chain recombines TRBV11-2 with TRBJ2-1, with D perhaps being TRBD1 or TRBD2 (5 bases each). Sequencing input: liver tumor tissue from sampling region 5. Subset specified: tumor region T5, tumor centre. The sequence derives from a woman in her sixties with primary liver carcinoma and hepatitis B virus infection. The CDR3 loop reads CASSFLGASGGYDEQFF. CDR3 nucleotides: TGTGCCAGCAGCTTCCTTGGGGCTAGTGGAGGATACGATGAGCAGTTCTTC.